The 30 T cell receptor beta chains reported below all come from one sample, sequenced in a study of blood T cell repertoires in COVID-19. The assay was immunoSEQ multiplex PCR, and TCRdb's table has in-frame clones only and misses some. The sample gives some 150,000 clones, over 70% of which show up once; 0.5% to 0.65% is in the top ten. Sequencing was performed on peripheral blood. These receptors were obtained from a man aged 60-69 years with acute or convalescent COVID-19.

Note on this clone: This specimen includes other DNA sequences encoding the same CDR3. J is TRBJ2-5 and V is TRBV9; 12 positions match TRBD2. CDR1 and CDR2 (germline): SGDLS, YYNGEE. CDR3 length equals 15 residues. The ends lost 5 bases at V and 4 bases at J; junction bases unmatched: 6. CDR3 region: CASSSSGGAGETQYF. The DNA of the CDR3 is TGTGCCAGCAGTTCTAGCGGGGGGGCTGGAGAGACCCAGTACTTC.

J is TRBJ1-2 and V is TRBV7-9, with a weak D call TRBD1 (6 bases). Trimming shortened V by 4 bases and J by 3 bases, and 27 bases separated the two germline ends. Germline V CDR1 and CDR2: SEHNR, FQNEAQ (reference sequence). The CDR3 extends over 19 amino acids. The CDR3, as DNA: TGTGCCAGCAGCTGGGGGCCAGGTCAACCCGTGAGGATGGACTATGGCTACACCTTC. Translating it yields CASSWGPGQPVRMDYGYTF. The full variable domain, rest sourced from reference TRBV7-9 and TRBJ1-2, is DTGVSQNPRHKITKRGQNVTFRCDPISEHNRLYWYRQTLGQGPEFLTYFQNEAQLEKSRLLSDRFSAERPKGSFSTLEIQRTEQGDSAMYLCASSWGPGQPVRMDYGYTFGSGTRLTVV.

This chain uses TRBV2 with TRBJ1-5, with a tentative D call TRBD1 (5 bases). Trimming took 5 bases from V and 4 from J, leaving 15 bases between them. CDR3 size: 15 residues. Germline CDR1 is SNHLY and CDR2 is FYNNEI. CDR3 in amino acids: CASSSGTLRNQPQHF. The CDR3 bases are TGTGCCAGCAGTTCCGGGACTCTTCGGAATCAGCCCCAGCATTTT. The variable domain in full, with the rest retrieved from reference TRBV2 and TRBJ1-5, is EPEVTQTPSHQVTQMGQEVILRCVPISNHLYFYWYRQILGQKVEFLVSFYNNEISEKSEIFDDQFSVERPDGSNFTLKIRSTKLEDSAMYFCASSSGTLRNQPQHFGDGTRLSIL.

The chain employs TRBV7-2 and TRBJ2-5; a possible D gene is TRBD2 (6 bases). V gave up 2 bases and J gave up 4 bases, with 11 bases separating them. Germline values: CDR1 SGHTA, CDR2 FQGNSA. The CDR3 has 14 amino acids. The CDR3 DNA reads TGTGCCAGCAGCTTAAACGGGGGTACAGAGACCCAGTACTTC. Protein: CASSLNGGTETQYF.

The chain is built from TRBV20-1 and TRBJ2-7, with a weak D call TRBD1 (6 bases). Germline-derived CDR1 and CDR2 are DFQATT and SNEGSKA (reference sequence). The V gene lost 3 bases and the J gene lost 5 bases, with 11 bases spanning the gap. The CDR3 totals 12 residues. The CDR3 DNA sequence: TGCAGTGCTAGTTATACAGGGAACGAGCAGTACTTC. Protein sequence: CSASYTGNEQYF.

In this sample, this clone turned up a few times. The V gene is TRBV15, the J gene TRBJ1-5, with 7 nucleotides matching TRBD1. CDR3 size: 17 residues. V shed 0 bases, J shed 6 bases, and the junction held 11 bases outside the gene matches. The germline gives CDR1 LNHNV, CDR2 YYDKDF (reference sequence). CDR3 DNA sequence: TGTGCCACCAGCAGAGATCAGGAACTCAGGGGGAGTCAGCCCCAGCATTTT. Its protein product is CATSRDQELRGSQPQHF.

This chain links TRBV7-3 with TRBJ1-2; D is undetermined. The CDR3 is 16 amino acids. The germline gives CDR1 SGHTA, CDR2 FQGTGA. V shed 1 base and J shed 3 bases, with 15 bases lying between them. The CDR3 nucleotides are TGTGCCAGCAGCTTAAGCGCGGGAGGAGTCGACTATGGCTACACCTTC. Its translation is CASSLSAGGVDYGYTF. The whole variable domain, remainder taken from reference TRBV7-3 and TRBJ1-2, is GAGVSQTPSNKVTEKGKYVELRCDPISGHTALYWYRQSLGQGPEFLIYFQGTGAADDSGLPNDRFFAVRPEGSVSTLKIQRTERGDSAVYLCASSLSAGGVDYGYTFGSGTRLTVV.

The gene calls are TRBV5-5 and TRBJ1-4, with D unclear. V was cut by 3 bases and J by 3 bases, with 12 bases left in between. CDR1 is SGHKS and CDR2 is YYEKEE in the germline V gene (reference sequence). The CDR3 sequence is 15 residues long. CDR3 nucleotide sequence: TGTGCCAGCAGCTCTGGACCCGGGGCTAATGAAAAACTGTTTTTT. Residues: CASSSGPGANEKLFF.

This clone was picked up a small number of times. The chain has TRBV4-3 and TRBJ2-3, with TRBD1 as a possible D gene (5 bases). Per germline, CDR1 LGHNA and CDR2 YSLEER. The CDR3 spans 17 residues. The ends were cut back, 0 bases at V and 0 bases at J, with 13 bases in the middle. The CDR3 DNA sequence: TGCGCCAGCAGCCAAGATCCGCAGGGAACAAGCACAGATACGCAGTATTTT. This translates into CASSQDPQGTSTDTQYF.

This chain connects TRBV11-3 to TRBJ1-1; D is unresolved. CDR1 and CDR2 from the germline V gene are SGHNT and YENEEA. This CDR3 comprises 13 residues. Between the trimmed V and J ends, which lost 5 bases and 3 bases, there was a span of 10 bases. In DNA form, the CDR3 reads TGTGCCAGCAGCCTCCGCCGGGACACTGAAGCTTTCTTT. It codes for CASSLRRDTEAFF.

This chain uses TRBV19 with TRBJ1-5; D is possibly TRBD1 (5 bases). The V end was cut by 7 bases, the J end by 7 bases, with 11 bases between. The germline V gene encodes CDR1 LNHDA and CDR2 SQIVND (reference sequence). CDR3 length equals 12 residues. CDR3 in DNA: TGTGCCAGTATGGGGGGGTACCAGCCCCAGCATTTT. Translation gives CASMGGYQPQHF.

Turning to this clone: Sequence at one end of the junction differs from germline and may be a read error. This sequence joins TRBV30 and TRBJ1-5; no clear D. The CDR3 contains 13 residues. Germline V gene sequence: CDR1 GTSNPN, CDR2 SVGIG (reference sequence). The CDR3 sequence is CACSVEGNQPQHF. The CDR3 DNA reads TGTGCCTGCAGTGTTGAGGGTAATCAGCCCCAGCATTTT. The variable domain in full, completed from reference TRBV30 and TRBJ1-5, reads SQTIHQWPATLVQPVGSPLSLECTVEGTSNPNLYWYRQAAGRGLQLLFYSVGIGQISSEVPQNLSASRPQDRQFILSSKKLLLSDSGFYLCACSVEGNQPQHFGDGTRLSIL.

V is TRBV27 and J is TRBJ1-2; 11 bases line up with TRBD1. Germline CDR1 MNHEY, CDR2 SMNVEV (reference sequence). J lost 4 bases, V lost 2 bases, and 12 bases had no gene match. The CDR3 loop spans 18 amino acids. In DNA, the CDR3 is TGTGCCAGCAGTTTAAAACCTCCGGGACAGGGGGTAACCTATGGCTACACCTTC. This sequence encodes CASSLKPPGQGVTYGYTF.

The chain combines TRBV20-1 with TRBJ1-1; D gene ambiguous. From germline, CDR1 is DFQATT and CDR2 SNEGSKA (reference sequence). The CDR3 is 11 residues long. V was cut by 7 bases and J by 6 bases, with 12 bases left in between. CDR3 bases: TGCAGTGGTAAAGTAGTGTCTGAAGCTTTCTTT. Protein sequence: CSGKVVSEAFF.

This clone has more than one count but fewer than ten. The chain recombines TRBV10-3 with TRBJ1-3, with 11 bases matching TRBD1. Germline CDR1 is ENHRY and CDR2 is SYGVKD. The CDR3 contains 16 residues. J gave up 8 bases and V 0 bases, and 6 bases lay outside the gene matches. The CDR3 coding sequence is TGTGCCATCAGTGAGTCCGCCGGGACAGGGGGATACACCATATATTTT. As protein: CAISESAGTGGYTIYF.

The J gene is TRBJ2-3, the V gene TRBV9, with 7 bases matching TRBD2. The CDR3 loop spans 15 amino acids. The V and J ends lost 4 bases and 5 bases, in that order; junction bases with no gene match: 10. Germline values: CDR1 SGDLS, CDR2 YYNGEE. This chain's CDR3 is CASSSAGLGGDTQYF. The DNA for the CDR3 is TGTGCCAGCAGCTCTGCCGGACTAGGTGGAGATACGCAGTATTTT.

This chain links TRBV5-6 with TRBJ2-2; the D is unclear. CDR1 SGHDT and CDR2 YYEEEE come from the germline V gene. The germline V and J ends were trimmed by 1 base and 1 base, with 8 bases remaining between them. The CDR3 consists of 15 residues. The CDR3 nucleotides read TGTGCCAGCAGCTTGAAGCTGCTGAACACCGGGGAGCTGTTTTTT. Its protein is CASSLKLLNTGELFF.

With respect to this clone: Other DNA sequences in this sample translate to the same CDR3. The V gene is TRBV6-5, the J gene TRBJ1-3, with D perhaps TRBD1 (6 bases). Trimming cost V 5 bases and J 0 bases, with 8 bases left between them. The germline V gene encodes CDR1 MNHEY and CDR2 SVGAGI. The CDR3 has 14 residues. CDR3: CASSKQGSGNTIYF. The CDR3 nucleotides read TGTGCCAGCAGTAAACAGGGCTCTGGAAACACCATATATTTT.

A note on this clone: Germline and junction disagree at one end, which may indicate a read error. CDR3 bases: TGCGCCCGCAGCCCCCAGGGGGGCCTGGGCTCCTACGAGCAGTACTTC. Translation gives CARSPQGGLGSYEQYF. The chain employs TRBV4-1 and TRBJ2-7, with D possibly matching TRBD1 (7 bases). The germline V gene has CDR1 MGHRA and CDR2 YSYEKL. The CDR3 is 16 residues long.

This clone is a singleton in its sample. The rearrangement uses TRBV9 and TRBJ2-2; a weak D match, TRBD1 (6 bases). Germline V gene data show CDR1 as SGDLS and CDR2 as YYNGEE. The CDR3 totals 15 residues. Trimming shortened V by 1 base and J by 2 bases, and 9 bases separated the two germline ends. CDR3 nucleotides: TGTGCCAGCAGCGTAAGGGACACCAACACCGGGGAGCTGTTTTTT. Translated, it gives CASSVRDTNTGELFF.

This clone was seen only a few times. The chain uses TRBV18 and TRBJ2-5; D perhaps matches TRBD1 (5 bases). The V gene lost 3 bases and the J gene lost 2 bases, with 16 bases spanning the gap. This CDR3 spans 16 amino acids. From germline, CDR1 is KGHSH and CDR2 LQKENI. The CDR3 nucleotides are TGTGCCAGCTCACCGGGGTTTGACAGCTTACAAGAGACCCAGTACTTC. Translated, it gives CASSPGFDSLQETQYF.

The chain has TRBV20-1 and TRBJ1-2, with D hard to call. There are 10 residues in the CDR3. V gave up 7 bases and J gave up 8 bases, with 11 bases separating them. Germline values: CDR1 DFQATT, CDR2 SNEGSKA (reference sequence). The CDR3 spells CSVDSRGYTF. Written as DNA, the CDR3 is TGCAGTGTGGACTCGCGAGGCTACACCTTC.

The V gene is TRBV7-3, the J gene TRBJ2-3; D remains ambiguous. The CDR3 runs 17 residues. Germline V CDR1 and CDR2: SGHTA, FQGTGA. The V gene lost 10 bases and the J gene lost 0 bases, with 23 bases spanning the gap. CDR3 nucleotides: TGTGCCAACTCTTCCGGCCAGCGCCCTACTAGCACAGATACGCAGTATTTT. It encodes CANSSGQRPTSTDTQYF.

V is TRBV15 and J is TRBJ2-1; weak D call: TRBD2 (6 bases). V was trimmed by 1 base and J by 0 bases, leaving 16 bases between them. The CDR3 totals 18 residues. Germline V gives CDR1 LNHNV, CDR2 YYDKDF (reference sequence). The CDR3 bases are TGTGCCACCAGCAGAGGTTGGGGCGCGGGGAGCTCCTACAATGAGCAGTTCTTC. Amino acids: CATSRGWGAGSSYNEQFF.

The J gene is TRBJ1-3, the V gene TRBV11-2; 8 nucleotides agree with TRBD1. Trimming cost V 0 bases and J 2 bases; bases outside gene matches: 0. Germline CDR1 reads SGHAT; CDR2 reads FQNNGV. The CDR3 totals 15 residues. The CDR3 spells CASSLDRGPGNTIYF. The DNA for the CDR3 is TGTGCCAGCAGCTTAGACAGGGGGCCTGGAAACACCATATATTTT.

CDR3 in amino acids: CASSYQGSTTNEQFF. As DNA, the CDR3 is TGTGCCAGCAGTTACCAGGGTTCTACTACAAATGAGCAGTTCTTC. The chain joins TRBV6-5 to TRBJ2-1, with a tentative D call TRBD1 (5 bases). In germline, CDR1 is MNHEY, CDR2 SVGAGI. The CDR3 spans 15 residues. The V end was cut by 2 bases, the J end by 7 bases, with 15 bases between.

The rearrangement joins TRBV13 to TRBJ2-7; tentatively, D is TRBD1 (5 bases). V was pared by 2 bases and J by 2 bases, with 10 bases between. Germline CDR1 and CDR2: PRHDT and FYEKMQ (reference sequence). This CDR3 region has 14 residues. Written as DNA, the CDR3 is TGTGCCAGCAGCTTACTGACAGCCACCTACGAGCAGTACTTC. Encoded protein: CASSLLTATYEQYF.

As concerns this clone: Different DNA sequences within this sample yield the same CDR3. The chain links TRBV24-1 to TRBJ2-7; tentatively, D is TRBD2 (5 bases). Trimming pared 4 bases from V and 2 bases from J, leaving 5 bases between. This CDR3 has 12 amino acids. The germline V gene encodes CDR1 KGHDR and CDR2 SFDVKD. CDR3 protein: CATSDGTYEQYF. In DNA form, the CDR3 reads TGTGCCACCAGTGACGGGACCTACGAGCAGTACTTC.

J is TRBJ2-3 and V is TRBV19, with 9 positions matching TRBD2. CDR1 is LNHDA and CDR2 is SQIVND in the germline V gene (reference sequence). The CDR3 is 16 residues long. V dropped 4 bases and J dropped 0; count of bases not matched to a gene: 5. CDR3 sequence reads: CASSTPSGGSTDTQYF. The CDR3 DNA is TGTGCCAGTAGTACCCCCAGCGGGGGGAGCACAGATACGCAGTATTTT.

In its sample, this clone was seen a few times. This chain joins TRBV5-4 and TRBJ1-6; D may be TRBD1 (5 bases). Trimming left V 4 bases short and J 4 bases short, with 15 bases between. This CDR3 spans 16 amino acids. Per germline, CDR1 SGHNT and CDR2 YYREEE (reference sequence). Here the CDR3 reads CASSPLGGGYNSPLHF. In nucleotides, the CDR3 is TGTGCCAGCAGCCCCCTTGGGGGGGGATATAATTCACCCCTCCACTTT.